This entry is about one T cell receptor (beta chain). These data are taken from a study of blood T cell repertoires in COVID-19. The overall study: From the United States, Italy and Spain came samples of acute and convalescent COVID-19.

CDR3 size: 15 residues. V dropped 0 bases and J dropped 7 bases, with 13 bases sitting between them. Germline CDR1 is MGHRA and CDR2 is YSYEKL. This table comes from immunoSEQ multiplex PCR, and its TCRdb copy is limited to in-frame clones, with some not included. The data show roughly 200,000 clones, 84% seen once. The TCR originated in a man in his forties or fifties with active or convalescent COVID-19. The sample was peripheral blood. This chain uses TRBV4-1 with TRBJ1-5; D not certain. CDR3 loop: CASSQDVRAGQPQHF. The CDR3 region has the DNA TGCGCCAGCAGCCAAGATGTGAGGGCTGGCCAGCCCCAGCATTTT.